This entry features one T cell receptor (beta chain) sequence. V lost 4 bases, J lost 1 base, and 5 bases stayed unmatched. This CDR3 region has 15 residues. CDR1 and CDR2 from the germline V gene are MNHNY and SVGAGI (reference sequence). Profiled with immunoSEQ multiplex PCR; TCRdb holds only in-frame clones, not every one. The sample lists some 70,000 clones, about nine tenths occurring once. These data are taken from a study of T cell changes during pregnancy in multiple sclerosis. Material: peripheral blood, obtained in the third trimester of pregnancy. The V call is TRBV6-6, the J call TRBJ2-7; 9 bases line up with TRBD2. The TCR was taken from a female donor with multiple sclerosis, enrolled in a pregnancy study. The CDR3 loop reads CASSFSGSLSYEQYF. The CDR3 nucleotides are TGTGCCAGCAGTTTTAGCGGGAGTCTTTCCTACGAGCAGTACTTC.